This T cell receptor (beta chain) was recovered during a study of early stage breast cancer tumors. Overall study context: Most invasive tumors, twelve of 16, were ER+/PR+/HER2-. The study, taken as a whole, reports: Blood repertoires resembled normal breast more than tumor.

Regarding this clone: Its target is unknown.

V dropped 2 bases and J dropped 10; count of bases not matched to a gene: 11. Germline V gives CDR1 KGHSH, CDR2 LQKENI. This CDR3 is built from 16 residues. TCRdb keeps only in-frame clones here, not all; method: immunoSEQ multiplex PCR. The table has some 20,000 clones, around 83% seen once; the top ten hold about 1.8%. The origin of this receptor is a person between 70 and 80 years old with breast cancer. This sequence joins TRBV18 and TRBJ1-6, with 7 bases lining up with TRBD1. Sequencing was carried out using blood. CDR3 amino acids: CASSPERTGLGSPLHF. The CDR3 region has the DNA TGTGCCAGCTCACCAGAGAGGACAGGTCTTGGATCACCCCTCCACTTT.